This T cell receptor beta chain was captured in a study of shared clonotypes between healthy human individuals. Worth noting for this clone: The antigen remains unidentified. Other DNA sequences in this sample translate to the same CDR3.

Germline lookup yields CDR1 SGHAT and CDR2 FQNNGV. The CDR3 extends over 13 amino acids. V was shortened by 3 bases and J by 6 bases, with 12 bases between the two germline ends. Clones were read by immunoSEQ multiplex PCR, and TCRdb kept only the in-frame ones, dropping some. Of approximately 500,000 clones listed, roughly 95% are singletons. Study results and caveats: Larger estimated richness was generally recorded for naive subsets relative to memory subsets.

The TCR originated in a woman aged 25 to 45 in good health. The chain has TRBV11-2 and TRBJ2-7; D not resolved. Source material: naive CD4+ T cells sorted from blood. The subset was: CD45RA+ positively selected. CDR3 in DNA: TGTGCCAGCAGCTTCACCCGCCCGGGCGAGCAGTACTTC. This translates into CASSFTRPGEQYF.